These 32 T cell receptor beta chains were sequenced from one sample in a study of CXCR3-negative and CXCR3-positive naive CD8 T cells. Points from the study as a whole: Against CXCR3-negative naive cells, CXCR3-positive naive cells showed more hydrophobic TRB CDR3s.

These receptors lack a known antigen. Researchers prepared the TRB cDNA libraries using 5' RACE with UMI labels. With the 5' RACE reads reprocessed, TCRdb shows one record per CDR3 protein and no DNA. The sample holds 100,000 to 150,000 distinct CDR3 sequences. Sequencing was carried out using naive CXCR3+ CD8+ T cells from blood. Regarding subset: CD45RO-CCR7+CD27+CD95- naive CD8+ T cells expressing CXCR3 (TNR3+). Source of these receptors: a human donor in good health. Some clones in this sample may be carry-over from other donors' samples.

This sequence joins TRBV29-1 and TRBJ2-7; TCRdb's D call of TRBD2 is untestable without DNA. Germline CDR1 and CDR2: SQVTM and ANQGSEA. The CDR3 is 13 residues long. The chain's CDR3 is CSVLIPSGGEQYF.

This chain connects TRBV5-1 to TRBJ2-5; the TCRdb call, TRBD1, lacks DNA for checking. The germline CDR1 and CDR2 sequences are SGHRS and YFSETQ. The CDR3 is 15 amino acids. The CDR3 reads CASSLESGVEETQYF.

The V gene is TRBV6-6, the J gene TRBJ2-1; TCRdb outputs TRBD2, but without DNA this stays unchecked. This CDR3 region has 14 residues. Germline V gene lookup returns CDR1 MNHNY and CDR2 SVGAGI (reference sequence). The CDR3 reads CASSYGLSANEQFF.

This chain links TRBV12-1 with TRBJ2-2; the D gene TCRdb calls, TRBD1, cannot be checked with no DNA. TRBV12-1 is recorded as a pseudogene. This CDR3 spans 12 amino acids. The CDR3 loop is CAGQGETGELFF.

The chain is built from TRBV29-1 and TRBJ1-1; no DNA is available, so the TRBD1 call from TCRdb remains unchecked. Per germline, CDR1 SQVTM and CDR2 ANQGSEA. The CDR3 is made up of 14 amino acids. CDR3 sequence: CSVGRDFMNTEAFF.

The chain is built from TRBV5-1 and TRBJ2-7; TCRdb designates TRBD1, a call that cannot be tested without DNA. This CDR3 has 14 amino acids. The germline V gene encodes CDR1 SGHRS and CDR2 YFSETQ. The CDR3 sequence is CASRATDGRYEQYF.

The CDR3 loop is CASSLAGDYEQYF. This sequence joins TRBV7-9 and TRBJ2-7. The CDR3 extends over 13 amino acids. Germline-derived CDR1 and CDR2 are SEHNR and FQNEAQ (reference sequence).

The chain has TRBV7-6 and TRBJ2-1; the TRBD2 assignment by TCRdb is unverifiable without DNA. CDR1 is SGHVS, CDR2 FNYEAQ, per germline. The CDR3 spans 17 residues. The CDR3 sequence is CASSLRLAGGRGNEQFF.

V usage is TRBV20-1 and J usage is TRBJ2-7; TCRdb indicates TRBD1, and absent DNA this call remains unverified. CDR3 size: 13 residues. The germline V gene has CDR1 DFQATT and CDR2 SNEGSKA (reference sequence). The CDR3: CSADPRGRGEQYF.

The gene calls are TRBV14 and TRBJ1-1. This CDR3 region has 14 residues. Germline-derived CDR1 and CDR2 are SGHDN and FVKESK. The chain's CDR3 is CASSQGRIHTEAFF.

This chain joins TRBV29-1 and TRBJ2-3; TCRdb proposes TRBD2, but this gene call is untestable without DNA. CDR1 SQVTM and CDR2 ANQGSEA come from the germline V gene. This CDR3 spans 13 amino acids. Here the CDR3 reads CSAAGYATDTQYF.

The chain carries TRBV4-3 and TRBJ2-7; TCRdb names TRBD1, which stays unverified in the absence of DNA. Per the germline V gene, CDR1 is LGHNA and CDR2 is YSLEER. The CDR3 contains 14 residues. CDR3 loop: CASSRVTGNYEQYF.

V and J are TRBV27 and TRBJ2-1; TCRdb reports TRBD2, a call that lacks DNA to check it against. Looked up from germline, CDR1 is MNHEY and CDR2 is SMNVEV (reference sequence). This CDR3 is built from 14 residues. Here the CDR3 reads CASSRLVPASEQFF.

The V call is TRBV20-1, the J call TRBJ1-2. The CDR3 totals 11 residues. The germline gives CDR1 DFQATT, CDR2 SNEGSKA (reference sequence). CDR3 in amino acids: CSARGMDGYTF.

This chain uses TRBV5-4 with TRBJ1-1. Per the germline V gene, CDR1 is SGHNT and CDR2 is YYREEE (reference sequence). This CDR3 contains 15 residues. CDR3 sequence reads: CASSLREGRGTEAFF.

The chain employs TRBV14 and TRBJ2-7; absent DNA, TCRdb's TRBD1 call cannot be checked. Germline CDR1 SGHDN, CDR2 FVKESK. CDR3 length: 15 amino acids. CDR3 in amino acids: CASSQGTTTGDEQYF.

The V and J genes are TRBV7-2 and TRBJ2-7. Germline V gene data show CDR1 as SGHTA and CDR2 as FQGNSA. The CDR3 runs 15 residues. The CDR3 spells CASSLSGRSSYEQYF.

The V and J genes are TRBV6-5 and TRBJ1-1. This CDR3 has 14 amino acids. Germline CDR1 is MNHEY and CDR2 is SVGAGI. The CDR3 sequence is CASKISPGLTEAFF.

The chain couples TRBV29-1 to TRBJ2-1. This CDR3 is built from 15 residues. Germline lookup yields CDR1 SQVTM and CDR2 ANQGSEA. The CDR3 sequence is CSVEEVTSLNNEQFF.

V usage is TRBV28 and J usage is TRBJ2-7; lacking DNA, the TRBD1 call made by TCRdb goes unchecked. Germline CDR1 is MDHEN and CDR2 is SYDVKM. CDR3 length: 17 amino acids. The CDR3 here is CASSFPPGTGVSYEQYF. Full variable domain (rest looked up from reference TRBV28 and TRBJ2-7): DVKVTQSSRYLVKRTGEKVFLECVQDMDHENMFWYRQDPGLGLRLIYFSYDVKMKEKGDIPEGYSVSREKKERFSLILESASTNQTSMYLCASSFPPGTGVSYEQYFGPGTRLTVT.

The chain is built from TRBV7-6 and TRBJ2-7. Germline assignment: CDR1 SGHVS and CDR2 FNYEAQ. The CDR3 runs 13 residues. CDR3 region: CASSLANVDEQYF.

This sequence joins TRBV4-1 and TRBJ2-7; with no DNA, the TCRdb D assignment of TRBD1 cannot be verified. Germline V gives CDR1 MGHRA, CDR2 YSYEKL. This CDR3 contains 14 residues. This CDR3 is CASSLRQGFDEQYF.

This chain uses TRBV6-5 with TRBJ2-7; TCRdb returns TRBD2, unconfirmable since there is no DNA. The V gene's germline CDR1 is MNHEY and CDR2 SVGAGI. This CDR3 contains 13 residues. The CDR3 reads CASRSGGFHEQYF.

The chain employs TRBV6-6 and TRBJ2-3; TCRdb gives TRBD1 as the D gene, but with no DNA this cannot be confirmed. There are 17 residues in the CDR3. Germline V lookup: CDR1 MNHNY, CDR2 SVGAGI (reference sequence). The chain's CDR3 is CASSYSGRGEDTDTQYF.

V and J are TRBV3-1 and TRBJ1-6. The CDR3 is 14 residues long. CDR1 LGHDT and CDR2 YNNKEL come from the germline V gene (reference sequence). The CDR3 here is CASGQEGEGSPLHF.

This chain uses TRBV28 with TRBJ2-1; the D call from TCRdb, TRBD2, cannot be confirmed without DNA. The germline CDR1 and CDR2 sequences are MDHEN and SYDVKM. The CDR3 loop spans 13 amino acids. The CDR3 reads CASKEGSSNEQFF. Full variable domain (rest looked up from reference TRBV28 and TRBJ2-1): DVKVTQSSRYLVKRTGEKVFLECVQDMDHENMFWYRQDPGLGLRLIYFSYDVKMKEKGDIPEGYSVSREKKERFSLILESASTNQTSMYLCASKEGSSNEQFFGPGTRLTVL.

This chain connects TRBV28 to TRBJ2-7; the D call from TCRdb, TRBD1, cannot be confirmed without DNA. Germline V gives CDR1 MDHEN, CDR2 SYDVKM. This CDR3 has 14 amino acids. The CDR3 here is CASSLRGLIYEQYF.

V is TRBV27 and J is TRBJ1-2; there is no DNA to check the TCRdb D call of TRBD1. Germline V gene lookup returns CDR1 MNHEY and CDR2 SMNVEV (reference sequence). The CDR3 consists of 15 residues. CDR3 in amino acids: CASSSLTGGGDGYTF.

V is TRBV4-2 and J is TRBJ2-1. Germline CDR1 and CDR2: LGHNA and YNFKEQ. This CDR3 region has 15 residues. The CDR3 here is CASSQDRSEGLRQFF.

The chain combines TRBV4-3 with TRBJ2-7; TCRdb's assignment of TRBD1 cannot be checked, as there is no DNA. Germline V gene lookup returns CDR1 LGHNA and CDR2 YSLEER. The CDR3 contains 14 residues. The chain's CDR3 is CASSQDGRGYEQYF.

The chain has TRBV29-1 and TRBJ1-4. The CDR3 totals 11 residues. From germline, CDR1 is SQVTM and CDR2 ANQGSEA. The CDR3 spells CSVEGNEKLFF. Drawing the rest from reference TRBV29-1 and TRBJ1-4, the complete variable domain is SAVISQKPSRDICQRGTSLTIQCQVDSQVTMMFWYRQQPGQSLTLIATANQGSEATYESGFVIDKFPISRPNLTFSTLTVSNMSPEDSSIYLCSVEGNEKLFFGSGTQLSVL.

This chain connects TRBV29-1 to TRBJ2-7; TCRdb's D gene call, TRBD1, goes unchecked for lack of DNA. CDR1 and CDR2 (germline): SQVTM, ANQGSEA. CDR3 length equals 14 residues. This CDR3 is CSVEGAGGEDEQYF.